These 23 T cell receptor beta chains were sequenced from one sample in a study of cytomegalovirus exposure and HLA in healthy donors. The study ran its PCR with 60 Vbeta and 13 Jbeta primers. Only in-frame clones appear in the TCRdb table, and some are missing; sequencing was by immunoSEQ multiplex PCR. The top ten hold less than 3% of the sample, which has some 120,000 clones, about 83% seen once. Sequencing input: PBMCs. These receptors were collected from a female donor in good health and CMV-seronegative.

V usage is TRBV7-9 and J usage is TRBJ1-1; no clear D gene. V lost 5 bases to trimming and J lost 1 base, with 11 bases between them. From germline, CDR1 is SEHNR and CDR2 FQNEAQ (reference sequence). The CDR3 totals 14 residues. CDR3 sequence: CASSLSTANTEAFF. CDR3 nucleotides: TGTGCCAGCAGCCTATCCACAGCGAACACTGAAGCTTTCTTT.

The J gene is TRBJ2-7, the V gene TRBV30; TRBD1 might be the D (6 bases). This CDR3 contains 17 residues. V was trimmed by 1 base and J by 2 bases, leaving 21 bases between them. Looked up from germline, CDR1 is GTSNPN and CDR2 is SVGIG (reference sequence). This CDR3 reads CAWSDFVAGALPYEQYF. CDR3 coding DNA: TGTGCCTGGAGTGATTTTGTAGCAGGGGCCCTGCCCTACGAGCAGTACTTC.

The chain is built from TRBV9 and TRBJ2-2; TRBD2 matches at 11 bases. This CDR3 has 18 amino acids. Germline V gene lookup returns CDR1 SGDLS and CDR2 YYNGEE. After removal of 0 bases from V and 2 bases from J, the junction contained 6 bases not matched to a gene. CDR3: CASSVGDSGGANTGELFF. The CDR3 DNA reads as TGTGCCAGCAGCGTAGGAGATAGCGGGGGGGCTAACACCGGGGAGCTGTTTTTT. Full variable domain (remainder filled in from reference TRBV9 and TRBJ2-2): DSGVTQTPKHLITATGQRVTLRCSPRSGDLSVYWYQQSLDQGLQFLIQYYNGEERAKGNILERFSAQQFPDLHSELNLSSLELGDSALYFCASSVGDSGGANTGELFFGEGSRLTVL.

CDR3 in amino acids: CASSASGSTPSTDTQYF. CDR3 bases: TGTGCCAGCAGCGCATCCGGTAGTACCCCTAGCACAGATACGCAGTATTTT. V gene TRBV9 combines with J gene TRBJ2-3; unclear D gene. This CDR3 comprises 17 residues. Per germline, CDR1 SGDLS and CDR2 YYNGEE. V was shortened by 3 bases and J by 0 bases, with 17 bases between the two germline ends. Using reference TRBV9 and TRBJ2-3 for the parts outside the CDR3, the full variable domain is DSGVTQTPKHLITATGQRVTLRCSPRSGDLSVYWYQQSLDQGLQFLIQYYNGEERAKGNILERFSAQQFPDLHSELNLSSLELGDSALYFCASSASGSTPSTDTQYFGPGTRLTVL.

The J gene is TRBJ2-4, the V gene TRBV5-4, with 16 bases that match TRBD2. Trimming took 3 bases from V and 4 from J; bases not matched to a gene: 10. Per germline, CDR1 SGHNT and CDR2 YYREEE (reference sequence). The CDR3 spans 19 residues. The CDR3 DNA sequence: TGTGCCAGCAGCTCGACGGGTGGGACTAGCGGGGGGGGGAAAAACATTCAGTACTTC. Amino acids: CASSSTGGTSGGGKNIQYF.

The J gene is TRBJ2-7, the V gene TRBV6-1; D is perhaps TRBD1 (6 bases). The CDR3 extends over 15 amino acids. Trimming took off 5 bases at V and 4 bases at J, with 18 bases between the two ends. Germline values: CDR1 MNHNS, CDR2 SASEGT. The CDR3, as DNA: TGTGCCAGCAGTTTCCGCCGGGACAAGATTTACGAGCAGTACTTC. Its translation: CASSFRRDKIYEQYF.

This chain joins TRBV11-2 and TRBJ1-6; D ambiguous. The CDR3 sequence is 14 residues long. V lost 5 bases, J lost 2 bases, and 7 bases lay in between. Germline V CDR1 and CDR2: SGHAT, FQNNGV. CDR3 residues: CASSPAAYNSPLHF. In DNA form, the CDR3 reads TGTGCCAGCAGCCCAGCGGCCTATAATTCACCCCTCCACTTT.

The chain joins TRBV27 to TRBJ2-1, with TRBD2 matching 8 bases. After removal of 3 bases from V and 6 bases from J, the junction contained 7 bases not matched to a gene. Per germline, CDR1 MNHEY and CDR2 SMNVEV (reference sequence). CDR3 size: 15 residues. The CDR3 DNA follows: TGTGCCAGCAGTTTTACGGGGGGGTTTGGCAATGAGCAGTTCTTC. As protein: CASSFTGGFGNEQFF.

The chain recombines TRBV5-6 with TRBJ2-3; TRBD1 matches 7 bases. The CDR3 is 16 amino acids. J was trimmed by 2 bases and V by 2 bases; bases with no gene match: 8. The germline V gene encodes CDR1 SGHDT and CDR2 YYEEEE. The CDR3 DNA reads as TGTGCCAGCAGCTTAGAGGGGGCCCTTCCCACAGATACGCAGTATTTT. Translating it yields CASSLEGALPTDTQYF.

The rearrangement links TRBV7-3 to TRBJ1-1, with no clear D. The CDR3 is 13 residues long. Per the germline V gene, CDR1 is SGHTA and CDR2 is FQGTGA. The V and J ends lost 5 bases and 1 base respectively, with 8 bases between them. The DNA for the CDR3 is TGTGCCAGCAGCCCAACAAGGAACACTGAAGCTTTCTTT. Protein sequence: CASSPTRNTEAFF. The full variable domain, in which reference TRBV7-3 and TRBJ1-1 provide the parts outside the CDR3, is GAGVSQTPSNKVTEKGKYVELRCDPISGHTALYWYRQSLGQGPEFLIYFQGTGAADDSGLPNDRFFAVRPEGSVSTLKIQRTERGDSAVYLCASSPTRNTEAFFGQGTRLTVV.

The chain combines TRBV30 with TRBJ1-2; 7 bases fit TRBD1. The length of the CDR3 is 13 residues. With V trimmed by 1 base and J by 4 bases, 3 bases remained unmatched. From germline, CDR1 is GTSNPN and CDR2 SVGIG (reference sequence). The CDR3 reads CAWSGDRAYGYTF. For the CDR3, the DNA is TGTGCCTGGAGTGGCGACAGGGCCTATGGCTACACCTTC. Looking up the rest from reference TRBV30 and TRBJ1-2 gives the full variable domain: SQTIHQWPATLVQPVGSPLSLECTVEGTSNPNLYWYRQAAGRGLQLLFYSVGIGQISSEVPQNLSASRPQDRQFILSSKKLLLSDSGFYLCAWSGDRAYGYTFGSGTRLTVV.

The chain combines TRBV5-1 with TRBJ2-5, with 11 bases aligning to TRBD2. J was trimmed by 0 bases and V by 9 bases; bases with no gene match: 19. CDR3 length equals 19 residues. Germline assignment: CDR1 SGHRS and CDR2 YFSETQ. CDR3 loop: CATYPARIAGGYHQETQYF. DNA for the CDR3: TGCGCCACCTACCCCGCCAGGATAGCGGGGGGGTACCACCAAGAGACCCAGTACTTC.

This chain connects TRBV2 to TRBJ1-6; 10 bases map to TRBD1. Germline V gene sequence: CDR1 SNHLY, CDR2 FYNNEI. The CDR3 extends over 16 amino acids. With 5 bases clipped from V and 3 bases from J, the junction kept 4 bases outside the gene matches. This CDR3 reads CASSPRDRGYNSPLHF. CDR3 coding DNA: TGTGCCAGCAGTCCCCGGGACAGGGGCTATAATTCACCCCTCCACTTT.

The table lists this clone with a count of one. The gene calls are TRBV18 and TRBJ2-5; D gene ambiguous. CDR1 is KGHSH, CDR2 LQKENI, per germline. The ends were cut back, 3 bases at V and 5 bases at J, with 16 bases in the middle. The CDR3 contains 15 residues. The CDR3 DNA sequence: TGTGCCAGCTCACCCGAAAGACTGCTGAAGGAGACCCAGTACTTC. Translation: CASSPERLLKETQYF.

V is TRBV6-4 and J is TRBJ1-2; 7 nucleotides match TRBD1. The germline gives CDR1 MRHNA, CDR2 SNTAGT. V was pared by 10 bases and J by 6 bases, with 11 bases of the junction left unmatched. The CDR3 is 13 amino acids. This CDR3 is CATSPTGRNGYTF. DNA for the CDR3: TGTGCCACCTCTCCGACAGGGCGAAATGGCTACACCTTC.

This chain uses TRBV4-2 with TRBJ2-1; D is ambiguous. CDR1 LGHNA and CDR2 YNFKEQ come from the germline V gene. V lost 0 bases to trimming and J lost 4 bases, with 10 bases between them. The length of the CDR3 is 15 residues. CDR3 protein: CASSQDPLEYNEQFF. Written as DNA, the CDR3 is TGTGCCAGCAGCCAAGACCCTTTGGAGTACAATGAGCAGTTCTTC.

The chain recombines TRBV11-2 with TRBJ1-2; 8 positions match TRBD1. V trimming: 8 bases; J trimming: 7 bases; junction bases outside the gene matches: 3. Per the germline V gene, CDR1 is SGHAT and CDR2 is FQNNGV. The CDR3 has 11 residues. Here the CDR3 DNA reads TGTGCCAGCCGGACAGGGTCTGGCTACACCTTC. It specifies CASRTGSGYTF.

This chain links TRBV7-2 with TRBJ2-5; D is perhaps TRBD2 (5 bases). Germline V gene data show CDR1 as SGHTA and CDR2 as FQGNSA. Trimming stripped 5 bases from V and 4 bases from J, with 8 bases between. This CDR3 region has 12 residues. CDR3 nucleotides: TGTGCCAGCAGCGTGGAGGCAGAGACCCAGTACTTC. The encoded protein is CASSVEAETQYF.

CDR3 in amino acids: CAWKWGQGSNQPQHF. The CDR3 region has the DNA TGTGCCTGGAAGTGGGGACAGGGGAGCAATCAGCCCCAGCATTTT. The chain uses TRBV30 and TRBJ1-5; 10 bases line up with TRBD1. J lost 1 base, V lost 4 bases, and 4 bases had no gene match. Per germline, CDR1 GTSNPN and CDR2 SVGIG (reference sequence). The CDR3 loop spans 15 amino acids. Filled out from reference TRBV30 and TRBJ1-5, the complete variable domain reads SQTIHQWPATLVQPVGSPLSLECTVEGTSNPNLYWYRQAAGRGLQLLFYSVGIGQISSEVPQNLSASRPQDRQFILSSKKLLLSDSGFYLCAWKWGQGSNQPQHFGDGTRLSIL.

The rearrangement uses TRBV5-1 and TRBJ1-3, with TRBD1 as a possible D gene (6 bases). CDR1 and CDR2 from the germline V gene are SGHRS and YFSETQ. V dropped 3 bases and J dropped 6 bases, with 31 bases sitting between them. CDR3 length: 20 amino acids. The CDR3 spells CASSSNHQRAAGVRANTIYF. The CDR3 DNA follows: TGCGCCAGCAGCTCCAACCATCAAAGAGCAGCAGGGGTAAGGGCAAACACCATATATTTT.

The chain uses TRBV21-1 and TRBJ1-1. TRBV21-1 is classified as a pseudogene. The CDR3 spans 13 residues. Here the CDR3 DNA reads TGTGCCAGCAACATCCGGGAGAACACTGAAGCTTTCTTT. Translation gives CASNIRENTEAFF.

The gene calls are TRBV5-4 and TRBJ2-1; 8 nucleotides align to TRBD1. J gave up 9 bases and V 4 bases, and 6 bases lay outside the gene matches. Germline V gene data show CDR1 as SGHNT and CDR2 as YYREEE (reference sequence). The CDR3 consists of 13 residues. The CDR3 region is CASSKQGVGEQFF. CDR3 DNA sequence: TGTGCCAGCAGCAAACAGGGGGTAGGTGAGCAGTTCTTC. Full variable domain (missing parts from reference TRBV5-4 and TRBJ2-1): ETGVTQSPTHLIKTRGQQVTLRCSSQSGHNTVSWYQQALGQGPQFIFQYYREEENGRGNFPPRFSGLQFPNYSSELNVNALELDDSALYLCASSKQGVGEQFFGPGTRLTVL.

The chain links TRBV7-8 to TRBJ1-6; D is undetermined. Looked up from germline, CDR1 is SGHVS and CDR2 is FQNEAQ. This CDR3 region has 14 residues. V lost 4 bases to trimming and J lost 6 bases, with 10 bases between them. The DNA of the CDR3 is TGTGCCAGCAGCTCGCGGGATGCTAATTCACCCCTCCACTTT. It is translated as CASSSRDANSPLHF. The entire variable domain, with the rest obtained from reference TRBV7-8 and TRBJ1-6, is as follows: GAGVSQSPRYKVAKRGQDVALRCDPISGHVSLFWYQQALGQGPEFLTYFQNEAQLDKSGLPSDRFFAERPEGSVSTLKIQRTQQEDSAVYLCASSSRDANSPLHFGNGTRLTVT.